This TCR beta chain is drawn from a study of T cell responses to AZD1222 COVID-19 vaccine. The analysis combined second doses at about 4 or about 12 weeks. Only in-frame clones appear in the TCRdb table, and some are missing; sequencing was by immunoSEQ multiplex PCR. The sample shows 83,000 or so clones, 75% to 95% of them seen only once. Whole-study results and caveats: As reported, nearly half of all spike-specific TCRs target variant regions that are unmutated. The donor cohort was predominantly white British with a female majority, and clonal diversity may have been underestimated.

Germline lookup yields CDR1 SGHKS and CDR2 YYEKEE (reference sequence). The V end was cut by 4 bases, the J end by 0 bases, with 7 bases between. The CDR3 has 13 amino acids. Notes on this clone: Its antigen is unidentified.

The source of this sequence is an adult who received the AZD1222 COVID-19 vaccine. The chain links TRBV5-5 to TRBJ1-1, with D uncertain. The sample in question was peripheral blood, obtained 28 days after the second AZD1222 dose. CDR3 in DNA: TGTGCCAGCAGCGTAGGACTGAACACTGAAGCTTTCTTT. Residues: CASSVGLNTEAFF.